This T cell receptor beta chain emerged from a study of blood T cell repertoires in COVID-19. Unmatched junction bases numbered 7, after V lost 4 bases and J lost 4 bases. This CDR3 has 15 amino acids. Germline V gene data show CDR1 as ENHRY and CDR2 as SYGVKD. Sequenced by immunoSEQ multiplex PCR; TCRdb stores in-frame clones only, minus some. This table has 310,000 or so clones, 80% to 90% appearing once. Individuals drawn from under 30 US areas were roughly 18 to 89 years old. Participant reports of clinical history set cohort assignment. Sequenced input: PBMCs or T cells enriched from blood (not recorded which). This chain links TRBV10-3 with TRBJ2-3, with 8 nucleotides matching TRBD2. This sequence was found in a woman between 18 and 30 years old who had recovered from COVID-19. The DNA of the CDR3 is TGTGCCATCAGTGGAGTGGGGACTAGGGCAGATACGCAGTATTTT. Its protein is CAISGVGTRADTQYF.